This T cell receptor (beta chain) was documented in a study of naive and memory T cell subsets (dated by TCRdb to the late 2010s). Background on the whole study: An open-source, UMI-based TCR alpha and beta sequencing pipeline was applied to sorted naive and memory peripheral blood T cell subsets. RNA was DNase-treated and reverse transcribed with TCR constant-region primers, mostly using SuperScript III. The functional CMV T cell responses agreed completely with IgG serology results.

Summary of the overall study and its limitations: The repertoire findings for the naive and memory subsets could not be validated, as no ground truth was available. RNA-based TCR counts may be affected by expression changes linked to T cell activation and differentiation. A clonotype was defined as a single alpha or beta chain sequence rather than as a paired alpha/beta receptor. Following error correction, more than 95% of naive TCR sequences occurred only once, which made naive abundance distributions much steeper than those of memory subsets. In both CD4 and CD8 cells, the Gini index increased while Shannon and inverse Simpson diversity decreased from naive through CM, EM and EMRA. A power law was followed by TCR abundance, with an exponent that differed between naive and memory subsets but was consistent across the three individuals. A few larger clonotypes were present in naive repertoires, particularly the CD8 repertoires, and these clonotypes were possibly memory cells re-expressing CD45RA.

The sample holds a few counts of this clonotype. It has no known antigen specificity. Base qualities are not provided; no much larger clone lies one nucleotide away. From the second PCR step on, the TCR alpha and beta chain libraries were amplified in separate reactions. The CMV status of each donor was determined by measuring IFNgamma production from CD4+ T cells after fresh PBMCs had been stimulated overnight with CMV viral lysate. CD4 T cells were positively selected with Miltenyi beads, followed by positive selection of CD8 T cells from the CD4-negative fraction. After staining for CD3, CD4, CD8, CD45RA, CD27 and a live/dead dye, cells were sorted on a BD Aria II into four subsets based on CD45RA and CD27. A few healthy volunteers provided blood, and each donor's sample was split into CD4 and CD8 T cells and then further divided into four differentiation subsets. About 110 ml of peripheral blood was collected from each donor, and PBMC were isolated from the blood using Ficoll-Paque PLUS density-gradient centrifugation. After sorting, cells were lysed in RLT buffer, RNA was extracted using a Qiagen RNeasy kit, and the extracted RNA was stored at -80 degrees C.

The library was produced with UMI-ligation and nested PCR. To cover both TRBC1 and TRBC2, the beta constant-region primer consisted of an equimolar mix of two oligonucleotides. Four rounds of PCR were used to amplify ligated cDNA, with nested alpha and beta constant-region primers being used together with the SP2 primer. T4 RNA ligase 1 ligated a single-stranded oligonucleotide carrying the SP2 primer and a 12-nucleotide UMI to the cDNA 3' end. Incubation of the ligation reaction was carried out at 16 degrees C for about 20-25 hours. PCR2 was usually performed as a SYBR Green qPCR and halted at a preset threshold so that over-amplification would not occur. Agencourt AMPure XP magnetic beads were used for all purifications after the first. Library amounts were measured by Qubit and library quality was assessed on a TapeStation, where the main peak was expected at around 650 bp. The pooled libraries were sequenced on an Illumina MiSeq using v2 2x251 paired-end kits, which usually yielded about 0.85-2 million reads per sample. Each sample's library went into the pool at approximately 4.3 nM, and about 5-7.5% PhiX was added to help with cluster recognition. The study's processing was this. FASTQ reads processed by Demultiplexor were assigned V and J genes by Decombinator through tag matching that tolerated a single base-pair mismatch. Collapsinator relied on UMIs to fix sequencing errors as well as frequency errors caused by PCR heterogeneity. TCRs were translated and CDR3s were extracted from the conserved cysteine to the FGXG phenylalanine by CDR3Translator, with non-productive sequences being flagged. Gini, Shannon entropy and inverse Simpson indices were computed after subsampling the repertoires to the same number of UMI-defined TCRs. Within the linear range, a power law was fitted by maximum likelihood to the distributions of clonotype abundance. For one naive CD8 sample, the pipeline and MIGEC produced similar UMI counts, unique TCR numbers and clonal distributions. In one analysis, naive TCRs also found in any memory subset of the same donor were removed from the naive repertoire. Repertoires were searched for around 7,300 CMV-associated CDR3 sequences compiled from VDJdb and a published dataset. The public reads were quality trimmed at Q25 with fastp and then assembled into clones with MiXCR by TCRdb, keeping productive beta chains. Rows are combined by CDR3 protein, so each entry shows the most common genes and DNA. TCRdb's processing, not the authors' own work, is the source of the V and J calls. The sample profile shows around 100,000 distinct CDR3 sequences; 13% to 15% of them were found once. The ten largest account for around 2.7% of the sample.

There are 15 amino acids in the CDR3, from cysteine to phenylalanine inclusive. The entry retains the CDR3 DNA only, 45 bases that are in frame from base 1. This receptor chain uses TRBV21-1 and TRBJ2-1; the table names TRBD1, a call not compared with the DNA. TRBV21-1 is an annotated pseudogene. The sequence came from a human donor in good health. The sequenced sample was naive CD8+ T cells from blood. The label giving this sample's cell subset or site can be read as: naive T cells, CD45RA high CD27+. The CDR3 protein sequence reads: CASSNRDRSHNEQFF. The DNA is TGTGCCAGCAGCAACCGGGACAGGAGCCACAATGAGCAGTTCTTC.